The 28 T cell receptor beta chains listed next were all sequenced from one sample in a study of control samples from healthy donors and cancer patients. Sequencing was performed with immunoSEQ multiplex PCR; in TCRdb, only in-frame clones are kept and a portion is missing. The sample has 55,000 to 90,000 clones, approximately 80% seen once. Specimen: blood. The receptors come from a man aged 50 to 59 in good health.

The rearrangement joins TRBV7-2 to TRBJ2-2; 8 positions agree with TRBD2. Germline CDR1 and CDR2: SGHTA and FQGNSA. J gave up 3 bases and V 1 base, and 4 bases lay outside the gene matches. The CDR3 is 16 amino acids. CDR3 sequence: CASSLEAGVDTGELFF. The DNA for the CDR3 is TGTGCCAGCAGCTTAGAAGCGGGAGTGGACACCGGGGAGCTGTTTTTT.

This clone showed up just once. This rearrangement joins TRBV11-2 to TRBJ2-7, with no clear D. This CDR3 contains 8 residues. Trimming cost V 7 bases and J 5 bases, with 0 bases left between them. Germline V CDR1 and CDR2: SGHAT, FQNNGV. The CDR3 protein is CASNEQYF. The CDR3 coding sequence is TGTGCCAGCAACGAGCAGTACTTC.

V is TRBV9 and J is TRBJ1-6, with 9 bases matching TRBD1. Germline trimming cut 4 bases from V and 7 bases from J; bases unmatched to any gene: 3. CDR1 and CDR2 from the germline V gene are SGDLS and YYNGEE. The CDR3 is 14 residues long. CDR3 in DNA: TGTGCCAGCAGCCCCGGGACAGGGAATTCACCCCTCCACTTT. It yields the protein CASSPGTGNSPLHF.

The genes are TRBV5-5 and TRBJ2-6; D unresolved. V lost 4 bases and J 2 bases, leaving 10 bases between the germline ends. The germline V gene encodes CDR1 SGHKS and CDR2 YYEKEE (reference sequence). The CDR3 covers 15 residues. The CDR3 is CASSTLVAGANVLTF. CDR3 nucleotides: TGTGCCAGCAGCACCTTAGTAGCTGGGGCCAACGTCCTGACTTTC. The full variable domain, its missing parts supplied by reference TRBV5-5 and TRBJ2-6, is DAGVTQSPTHLIKTRGQQVTLRCSPISGHKSVSWYQQVLGQGPQFIFQYYEKEERGRGNFPDRFSARQFPNYSSELNVNALLLGDSALYLCASSTLVAGANVLTFGAGSRLTVL.

The chain employs TRBV30 and TRBJ2-7; a weak D match, TRBD1 (5 bases). V was shortened by 2 bases and J by 4 bases, with 12 bases between the two germline ends. This CDR3 region has 13 residues. Germline V gene sequence: CDR1 GTSNPN, CDR2 SVGIG (reference sequence). The CDR3 here is CAWSKGWGYEQYF. The CDR3 nucleotides read TGTGCCTGGAGTAAGGGGTGGGGTTACGAGCAGTACTTC.

The rearrangement uses TRBV5-1 and TRBJ2-3; the match to TRBD1 covers 7 bases. The CDR3 is 13 residues long. Germline V gene sequence: CDR1 SGHRS, CDR2 YFSETQ. The V gene end was trimmed by 7 bases and the J gene end by 3 bases; junction bases not matched to a gene: 5. In DNA form, the CDR3 reads TGCGCCAGCTACAAGGGGGCTACAGATACGCAGTATTTT. Translated: CASYKGATDTQYF.

CDR3 loop: CASSEALAGGNTIYF. In DNA, the CDR3 is TGTGCCAGCAGTGAAGCGCTGGCAGGGGGAAACACCATATATTTT. This chain joins TRBV2 and TRBJ1-3, with a weak D call TRBD1 (5 bases). CDR1 is SNHLY and CDR2 is FYNNEI in the germline V gene. Trimming took off 0 bases at V and 4 bases at J, with 10 bases between the two ends. This CDR3 is built from 15 residues.

This clone has a handful of counts. This chain connects TRBV4-1 to TRBJ1-5, with TRBD1 matching over 9 bases. The V segment lost 0 bases and the J segment 3 bases; nucleotides outside the gene matches: 6. In germline, CDR1 is MGHRA, CDR2 YSYEKL. This CDR3 spans 17 amino acids. The CDR3 sequence: CASSQDSGTGYNQPQHF. CDR3 DNA sequence: TGCGCCAGCAGCCAAGACAGCGGGACAGGGTACAATCAGCCCCAGCATTTT.

At least ten counts were recorded for this clone. The chain has TRBV27 and TRBJ1-6; 8 bases map to TRBD1. V was clipped by 5 bases and J by 5 bases; unmatched bases: 11. The CDR3 spans 17 residues. Germline values: CDR1 MNHEY, CDR2 SMNVEV (reference sequence). The CDR3 here is CASSLVPGGSDNSPLHF. The CDR3 coding sequence is TGTGCCAGCAGTCTAGTTCCAGGGGGCAGTGATAATTCACCCCTCCACTTT.

Notes on this clone: The same CDR3 is also encoded by other DNA sequences in this sample. The chain employs TRBV29-1 and TRBJ2-1; 14 bases are shared with TRBD2. The V segment lost 7 bases and the J segment 0 bases; nucleotides outside the gene matches: 2. This CDR3 spans 15 amino acids. Germline V gene data show CDR1 as SQVTM and CDR2 as ANQGSEA. CDR3 loop: CSGGLAGGSYNEQFF. CDR3 sequence (DNA): TGCAGCGGAGGACTAGCGGGAGGCTCCTACAATGAGCAGTTCTTC.

The rearrangement uses TRBV7-9 and TRBJ2-7; D is ambiguous. With 4 bases removed from V and 3 bases from J, the gap between germline ends came to 7 bases. The CDR3 runs 12 residues. Germline CDR1 reads SEHNR; CDR2 reads FQNEAQ (reference sequence). In DNA, the CDR3 is TGTGCCAGCAGCTCGGATTTCTACGAGCAGTACTTC. Translating gives CASSSDFYEQYF. Together with reference TRBV7-9 and TRBJ2-7, the CDR3 gives the full variable domain: DTGVSQNPRHKITKRGQNVTFRCDPISEHNRLYWYRQTLGQGPEFLTYFQNEAQLEKSRLLSDRFSAERPKGSFSTLEIQRTEQGDSAMYLCASSSDFYEQYFGPGTRLTVT.

The rearrangement uses TRBV7-9 and TRBJ2-7; no firm D call. V was shortened by 3 bases and J by 2 bases, with 11 bases between the two germline ends. Germline V CDR1 and CDR2: SEHNR, FQNEAQ (reference sequence). The CDR3 runs 14 residues. The CDR3 here is CASSLKGSAYEQYF. The CDR3 DNA is TGTGCCAGCAGCTTGAAAGGATCAGCCTACGAGCAGTACTTC.

J is TRBJ2-2 and V is TRBV19; maybe TRBD2 (6 bases). Between the trimmed V and J ends, which lost 5 bases and 6 bases, there was a span of 10 bases. CDR3 length equals 13 residues. Germline V gene sequence: CDR1 LNHDA, CDR2 SQIVND (reference sequence). This CDR3 is CASSLQRAGELFF. CDR3 bases: TGTGCCAGTAGTCTACAGCGGGCCGGGGAGCTGTTTTTT.

This clone was counted only a few times. The CDR3 coding sequence is TGTGCCAGCAGCTTGAGGCGGACAGGGAGCACAGATACGCAGTATTTT. Its translation: CASSLRRTGSTDTQYF. V and J are TRBV5-4 and TRBJ2-3; 8 bases match TRBD1. The CDR3 length is 16 residues. Germline V gene lookup returns CDR1 SGHNT and CDR2 YYREEE (reference sequence). After removal of 1 base from V and 0 bases from J, the junction contained 4 bases not matched to a gene.

V and J are TRBV5-1 and TRBJ2-3, with a possible D match to TRBD1 (5 bases). The germline gives CDR1 SGHRS, CDR2 YFSETQ. The CDR3 runs 13 residues. The V and J ends lost 0 bases and 5 bases respectively, with 7 bases between them. CDR3: CASSLEGLDTQYF. The CDR3 bases are TGCGCCAGCAGCTTGGAGGGGTTAGATACGCAGTATTTT.

This clone was seen more than once but under ten times. V is TRBV2 and J is TRBJ1-2; TRBD1 matches 7 bases. The V gene end was trimmed by 9 bases and the J gene end by 8 bases; junction bases not matched to a gene: 6. This CDR3 has 11 amino acids. Germline V gene sequence: CDR1 SNHLY, CDR2 FYNNEI. CDR3 sequence reads: CAREGAEGYTF. CDR3 nucleotides: TGTGCCAGGGAGGGGGCGGAAGGCTACACCTTC.

V and J are TRBV11-2 and TRBJ1-1; the D gene is possibly TRBD1 (6 bases). The CDR3 consists of 14 residues. Trimming removed 4 bases at V and 0 bases at J, with 9 bases between. Germline values: CDR1 SGHAT, CDR2 FQNNGV. The CDR3 nucleotides are TGTGCCAGCAGCTCCACAGGGATGAACACTGAAGCTTTCTTT. Amino acid sequence: CASSSTGMNTEAFF.

The chain joins TRBV9 to TRBJ2-7, with D perhaps matching TRBD2 (6 bases). Trimming took 0 bases from V and 3 from J, leaving 13 bases between them. Germline V gene lookup returns CDR1 SGDLS and CDR2 YYNGEE. The CDR3 loop spans 15 amino acids. The CDR3 loop is CASSVGGSGVYEQYF. CDR3 bases: TGTGCCAGCAGCGTAGGTGGTTCGGGAGTCTACGAGCAGTACTTC.

On this clone: One end of the junction varies from germline; a read error may be responsible. Other DNA sequences in the sample encode the same CDR3. The V call is TRBV30, the J call TRBJ2-7, with D perhaps TRBD2 (5 bases). The germline V gene has CDR1 GTSNPN and CDR2 SVGIG (reference sequence). The CDR3 has 15 residues. CDR3 in DNA: TGCGCCTGGAGTCACCCCCTTGAGGGAGACTACGAGCAGTACTTC. Protein sequence: CAWSHPLEGDYEQYF.

This chain uses TRBV27 with TRBJ1-2, with TRBD1 as a possible D gene (6 bases). The length of the CDR3 is 16 residues. Trimming took off 4 bases at V and 0 bases at J, with 15 bases between the two ends. Germline V lookup: CDR1 MNHEY, CDR2 SMNVEV (reference sequence). CDR3 residues: CASSSAGVRTNYGYTF. CDR3 sequence (DNA): TGTGCCAGCAGTTCGGCAGGGGTAAGAACTAACTATGGCTACACCTTC.

The J gene is TRBJ1-6, the V gene TRBV27, with D possibly matching TRBD1 (5 bases). The germline V gene has CDR1 MNHEY and CDR2 SMNVEV (reference sequence). The CDR3 totals 14 residues. V was trimmed by 3 bases and J by 4 bases, leaving 7 bases between them. DNA for the CDR3: TGTGCCAGCAGTTTGGGGGAGTATAATTCACCCCTCCACTTT. As protein: CASSLGEYNSPLHF.

The chain recombines TRBV5-1 with TRBJ2-3, with 7 bases identical to TRBD2. Germline V gene data show CDR1 as SGHRS and CDR2 as YFSETQ. This CDR3 is built from 13 residues. V gave up 6 bases and J gave up 0 bases; unmatched junction bases: 1. The CDR3 nucleotides read TGCGCCAGCATAGCGGGTAGCACAGATACGCAGTATTTT. Its translation is CASIAGSTDTQYF.

A single count supports this clone. The CDR3 protein is CASSPRTGGSSPLHF. In DNA, the CDR3 is TGTGCCAGCAGCCCCAGGACAGGGGGAAGTTCACCCCTCCACTTT. The chain has TRBV7-6 and TRBJ1-6, with TRBD1 matching 10 bases. This CDR3 has 15 amino acids. Trimming removed 5 bases from V and 9 bases from J; junction bases left unmatched: 7. CDR1 is SGHVS, CDR2 FNYEAQ, per germline.

This chain links TRBV7-7 with TRBJ1-6, with D possibly being TRBD1 (6 bases). The CDR3 length is 17 residues. Trimming took off 0 bases at V and 4 bases at J, with 13 bases between the two ends. Germline-derived CDR1 and CDR2 are SSHAT and FNYEAQ (reference sequence). The CDR3 reads CASSLAPRQAYNSPLHF. DNA for the CDR3: TGTGCCAGCAGCTTAGCCCCAAGACAGGCGTATAATTCACCCCTCCACTTT.

CDR3 residues: CASSKNGETEAFF. The CDR3 DNA reads TGTGCCAGCAGCAAAAACGGGGAGACCGAAGCTTTCTTT. The genes are TRBV7-3 and TRBJ1-1; no firm D call. Germline V lookup: CDR1 SGHTA, CDR2 FQGTGA. Trimming cost V 5 bases and J 8 bases, with 15 bases left between them. This CDR3 is built from 13 residues.

This chain joins TRBV19 and TRBJ1-1; D might be TRBD1 (5 bases). Germline CDR1 and CDR2: LNHDA and SQIVND (reference sequence). The V gene lost 3 bases and the J gene lost 13 bases, with 15 bases spanning the gap. The CDR3 is 12 amino acids. The CDR3 region has the DNA TGTGCCAGTAGTATTCGGGGCGGTGTGGGTTTCTTT. Its protein product is CASSIRGGVGFF.

V gene TRBV12-3 or TRBV12-4 combines with J gene TRBJ2-3; perhaps TRBD1 as D (5 bases). This CDR3 is 12 amino acids long. The ends were cut back, 8 bases at V and 0 bases at J, with 6 bases in the middle. The chain's CDR3 is CASGASTDTQYF. The CDR3 DNA sequence: TGTGCCAGCGGGGCCAGCACAGATACGCAGTATTTT.

DNA of the CDR3: TGTGCCAGCAGCCAAGCTTTCGGCGGGGGGAGTTTGTGGGAGACCCAGTACTTC. This encodes CASSQAFGGGSLWETQYF. The J gene is TRBJ2-5, the V gene TRBV3-1 (or the pseudogene TRBV3-2); 8 bases align to TRBD2. The J segment lost 5 bases and the V segment lost 1 base, leaving 15 bases of the junction unmatched. The CDR3 runs 18 residues. Per the germline V gene, CDR1 is LGHDT and CDR2 is YNNKEL (reference sequence).